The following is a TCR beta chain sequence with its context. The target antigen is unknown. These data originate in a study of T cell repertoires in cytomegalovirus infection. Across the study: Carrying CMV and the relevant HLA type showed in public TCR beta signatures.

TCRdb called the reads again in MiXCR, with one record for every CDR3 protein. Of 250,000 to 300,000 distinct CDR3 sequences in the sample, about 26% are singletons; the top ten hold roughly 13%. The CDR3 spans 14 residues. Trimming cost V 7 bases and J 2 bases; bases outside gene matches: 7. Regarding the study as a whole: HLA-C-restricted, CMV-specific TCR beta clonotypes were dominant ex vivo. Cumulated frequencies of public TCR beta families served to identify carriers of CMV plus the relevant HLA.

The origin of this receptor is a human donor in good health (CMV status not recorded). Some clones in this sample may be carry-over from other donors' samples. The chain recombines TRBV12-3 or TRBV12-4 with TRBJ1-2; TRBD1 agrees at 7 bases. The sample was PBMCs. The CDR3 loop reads CASTWDSPNYGYTF. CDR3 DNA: TGTGCCAGCACCTGGGACAGTCCCAACTATGGCTACACCTTC.